This is a list of T cell receptor beta chains from one sample in a study of T cell responses to AZD1222 COVID-19 vaccine. Clones were sequenced by immunoSEQ multiplex PCR, and TCRdb holds only the in-frame ones, with some missing. The sample records some 150,000 clones, 93% being singletons. This specimen was peripheral blood, taken on day 0 of AZD1222 vaccination. The receptor source for this set is an adult in good health. CDR3s include the opening cysteine and the closing phenylalanine or tryptophan. D genes are given only for firm matches. Where a row states a size, it is once, few, many or the class of an expanded clone; other rows omit it.

>TRBJ2-7|-|-|TRBV2
CASSENGSYEQYF
TGTGCCAGCAGTGAGAACGGATCCTACGAGCAGTACTTC
>TRBJ1-5|-|-|TRBV21-1
CASSTLRELEDQPQHF
TGTGCCAGCAGCACCCTCAGGGAATTAGAGGATCAGCCCCAGCATTTT
>TRBJ2-7|-|once|TRBV19
CASSSGPGGEQYF
TGTGCCAGTAGCTCAGGGCCCGGGGGCGAGCAGTACTTC
>TRBJ1-5|-|-|TRBV27
CASSLGGANQPQHF
TGTGCCAGCAGTTTAGGGGGGGCAAATCAGCCCCAGCATTTT
>TRBJ1-1|-|-|TRBV29-1
CSVVGVRTEAFF
TGCAGCGTTGTTGGGGTACGGACTGAAGCTTTCTTT
>TRBJ2-1|-|once|TRBV5-1
CASSFRISSYNEQFF
TGCGCCAGCAGCTTCCGGATTAGCTCCTACAATGAGCAGTTCTTC
>TRBJ1-4|-|-|TRBV30
CAWNPGSEKLFF
TGTGCCTGGAATCCGGGGTCCGAAAAACTGTTTTTT
>TRBJ2-7|TRBD2|-|TRBV2
CASSSGTSGSGQYF
TGTGCCAGCAGTAGCGGGACTAGCGGATCCGGGCAGTACTTC
>TRBJ1-3|TRBD1|-|TRBV5-1
CASSLGTVSGNTIYF
TGCGCCAGCAGCCTGGGGACAGTCTCTGGAAACACCATATATTTT
>TRBJ1-1|-|once|TRBV18
CASSQGENTEAFF
TGTGCCAGCTCGCAGGGTGAAAACACTGAAGCTTTCTTT
>TRBJ1-2|TRBD1|-|TRBV7-9
CASSPGGQGFYGYTF
TGTGCCAGCAGCCCGGGCGGACAGGGTTTTTATGGCTACACCTTC
>TRBJ2-7|-|-|TRBV5-1
CASRRIYEQYF
TGCGCCAGCAGACGGATCTACGAGCAGTACTTC
>TRBJ1-2|-|-|TRBV4-1
CASSQVGEPPNYGYTF
TGCGCCAGCAGCCAAGTAGGTGAGCCGCCTAACTATGGCTACACCTTC
>TRBJ1-6|TRBD1|-|TRBV18
CASSPTGANSPLHF
TGTGCCAGCTCACCGACAGGGGCCAATTCACCCCTCCACTTT
>TRBJ1-1|TRBD1|-|TRBV7-9
CASSPGQGIAEAFF
TGTGCCAGCAGCCCTGGACAGGGGATCGCTGAAGCTTTCTTT
>TRBJ2-1|TRBD1|-|TRBV28
CASSRPGTGYNEQFF
TGTGCCAGCAGCCGCCCCGGGACAGGGTACAATGAGCAGTTCTTC
>TRBJ2-7|-|-|TRBV5-5
CASSQVRYEQYF
TGTGCCAGCAGCCAAGTCCGCTACGAGCAGTACTTC
>TRBJ1-2|-|-|TRBV19
CASSTRAGARHGYTF
TGTGCCAGTAGTACCCGGGCGGGGGCGCGTCATGGCTACACCTTC
>TRBJ1-4|-|-|TRBV5-4
CASSLWQGNEKLFF
TGTGCCAGCAGCTTGTGGCAGGGGAATGAAAAACTGTTTTTT
>TRBJ2-7|TRBD2|-|TRBV3-1/TRBV3-2
CASSQGAGGHYEQYF
TGTGCCAGCAGCCAGGGGGCGGGAGGGCACTACGAGCAGTACTTC
>TRBJ2-7|TRBD1|once|TRBV6-1
CASSEMRQGAYEQYF
TGTGCCAGCAGTGAAATGAGACAGGGGGCTTACGAGCAGTACTTC
>TRBJ1-2|-|-|TRBV10-2
CASKSSFYGYTF
TGCGCCAGCAAAAGCTCCTTTTATGGCTACACCTTC
>TRBJ1-4|-|-|TRBV7-9
CASSHRGNNEKLFF
TGTGCCAGCAGCCATAGGGGGAATAATGAAAAACTGTTTTTT